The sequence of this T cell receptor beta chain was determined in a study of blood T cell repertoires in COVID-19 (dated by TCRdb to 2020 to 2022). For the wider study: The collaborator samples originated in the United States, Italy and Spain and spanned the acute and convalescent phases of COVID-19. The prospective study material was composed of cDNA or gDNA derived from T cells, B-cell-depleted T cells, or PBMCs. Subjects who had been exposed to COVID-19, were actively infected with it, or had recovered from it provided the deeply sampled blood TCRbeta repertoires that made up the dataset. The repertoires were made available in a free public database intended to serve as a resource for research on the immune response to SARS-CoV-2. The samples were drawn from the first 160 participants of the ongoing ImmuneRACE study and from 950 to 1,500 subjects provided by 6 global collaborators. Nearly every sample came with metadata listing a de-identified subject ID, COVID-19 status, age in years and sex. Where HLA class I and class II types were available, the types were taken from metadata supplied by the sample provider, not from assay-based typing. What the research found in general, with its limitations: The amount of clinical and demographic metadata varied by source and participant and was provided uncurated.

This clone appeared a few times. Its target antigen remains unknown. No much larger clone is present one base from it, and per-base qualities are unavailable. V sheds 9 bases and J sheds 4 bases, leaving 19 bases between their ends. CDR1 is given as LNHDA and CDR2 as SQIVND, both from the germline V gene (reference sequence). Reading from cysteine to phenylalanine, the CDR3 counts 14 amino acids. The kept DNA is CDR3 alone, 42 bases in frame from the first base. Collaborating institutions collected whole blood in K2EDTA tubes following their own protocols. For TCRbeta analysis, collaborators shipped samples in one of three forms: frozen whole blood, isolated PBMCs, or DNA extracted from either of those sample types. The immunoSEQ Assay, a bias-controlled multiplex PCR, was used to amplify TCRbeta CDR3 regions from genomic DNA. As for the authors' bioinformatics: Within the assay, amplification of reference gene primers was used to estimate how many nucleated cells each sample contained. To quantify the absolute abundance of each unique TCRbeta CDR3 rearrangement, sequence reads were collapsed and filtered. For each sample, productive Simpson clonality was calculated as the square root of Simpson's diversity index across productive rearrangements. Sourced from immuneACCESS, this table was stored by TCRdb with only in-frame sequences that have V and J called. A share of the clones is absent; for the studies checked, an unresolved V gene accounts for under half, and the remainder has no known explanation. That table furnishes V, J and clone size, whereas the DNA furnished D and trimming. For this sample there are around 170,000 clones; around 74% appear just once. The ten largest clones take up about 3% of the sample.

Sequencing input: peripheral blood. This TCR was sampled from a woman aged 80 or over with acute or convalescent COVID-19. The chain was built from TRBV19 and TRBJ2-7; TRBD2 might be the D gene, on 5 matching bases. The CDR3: CARTKRTRVYEQYF. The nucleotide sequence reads TGTGCCAGGACTAAGCGGACCCGAGTATACGAGCAGTACTTC.